One and the same sample provided the 2 T cell receptor beta chains below, sequenced in a study of vaccination and CD4 T cells after COVID-19. Treatment described: 10-day PBMC culture with coronavirus spike peptide pools or control peptides (ViraFEST assay). These TCRs' antigens remain unknown. Researchers used the Oncomine TCR Beta short-read assay to sequence DNA from cultured CD4+ T cells. TCRdb reanalysed the PCR reads using MiXCR and keeps one entry per CDR3 protein. The top ten hold 20% to 25% of the sample, which has approximately 15,000 distinct CDR3 sequences, 36% seen once. Material: CD4+ T cells from blood, cultured in vitro, obtained before SARS-CoV-2 vaccination. The receptors originated from a human donor who received a COVID-19 vaccine.

Only a few counts were recorded for this clonotype. The chain employs TRBV20-1 and TRBJ1-1; 8 nucleotides match TRBD1. This CDR3 spans 18 amino acids. Unmatched junction bases numbered 12, after V lost 0 bases and J lost 0 bases. Germline CDR1 DFQATT, CDR2 SNEGSKA (reference sequence). The CDR3 region has the DNA TGCAGTGCTAGAGACTTTCCGGGACAGGCGTCCCTGAACACTGAAGCTTTCTTT. It yields the protein CSARDFPGQASLNTEAFF.

The V gene is TRBV6-2 or TRBV6-3, the J gene TRBJ2-7; TRBD1 matches 7 bases. Trimming took 6 bases from V and 2 from J; bases not matched to a gene: 13. Germline V CDR1 and CDR2: MNHEY, SVGEGT. The CDR3 runs to 16 residues. The CDR3 DNA reads TGTGCCAGCAGCTATTCAAAACAGGGGTCGCCCTACGAGCAGTACTTC. It is translated as CASSYSKQGSPYEQYF.